The source of this T cell receptor beta chain is a study of cytomegalovirus exposure and HLA in healthy donors. With 2 bases removed from V and 8 bases from J, the gap between germline ends came to 4 bases. The CDR3 is made up of 10 amino acids. The germline gives CDR1 GTSNPN, CDR2 SVGIG (reference sequence). Use of 60 Vbeta and 13 Jbeta primers characterized the PCR. The assay was immunoSEQ multiplex PCR, and TCRdb's table has in-frame clones only and misses some. The sample has over 150,000 clones, roughly 65% seen once; the top ten hold around 4.5%. Among the donors, all were healthy bone marrow donors.

This rearrangement joins TRBV30 to TRBJ2-1, with D hard to call. The origin of this receptor is a young woman in good health and CMV-seropositive. Sequenced sample: PBMCs. The CDR3 protein is CAWSSDEQFF. In DNA, the CDR3 is TGTGCCTGGAGTAGCGATGAGCAGTTCTTC.